Listed here are 27 T cell receptor beta chains from one sample, sequenced in a study of tumor and adjacent non-tumor tissue in lung cancer. Three rounds of nested PCR, following a modified ARM-PCR protocol, produced the TCRbeta library. TCRdb re-called the multiplex PCR reads through MiXCR, storing one row per CDR3 protein. The sample holds 130,000 or so distinct CDR3 sequences, about 66% seen once. This sample's RNA came from whole unsorted tissue. The sequenced sample consisted of lung tumor tissue. The receptors were sampled from a man between 25 and 39 years old with non-small cell lung cancer.

There are many counts of this clonotype. This chain joins TRBV5-5 and TRBJ2-4; D is ambiguous. Per germline, CDR1 SGHKS and CDR2 YYEKEE (reference sequence). V was trimmed by 0 bases and J by 8 bases, leaving 6 bases between them. The CDR3 runs 12 residues. The CDR3 reads CASSLDVDIQYF. The CDR3 DNA is TGTGCCAGCAGCTTGGACGTAGACATTCAGTACTTC.

As to this clonotype: A read error may explain this, as a much larger clone is one base away. J is TRBJ1-2 and V is TRBV20-1; D remains ambiguous. The CDR3 totals 12 residues. V was clipped by 3 bases and J by 8 bases, with 13 bases between them. CDR1 is DFQATT and CDR2 is SNEGSKA in the germline V gene (reference sequence). The CDR3: CSARIPPWGYTF. CDR3 in DNA: TGCAGTGCTAGGATCCCGCCCTGGGGCTACACCTTC.

Remarks on this clonotype: A read error may be the cause here, since a much bigger clone is one base away. This rearrangement joins TRBV24-1 to TRBJ1-5; D unclear. Germline CDR1 reads KGHDR; CDR2 reads SFDVKD. The CDR3 extends over 16 amino acids. V was clipped by 0 bases and J by 1 base, with 9 bases between them. Written as DNA, the CDR3 is TGTGCCACCAGTGATTTGCAAGGACCGAGCAATCAGCCCCAGCATTTT. Its translation is CATSDLQGPSNQPQHF.

Notes on this clonotype: One junction end disagrees with the germline gene, perhaps due to a read error. V gene TRBV12-3 or TRBV12-4 combines with J gene TRBJ2-1; perhaps TRBD2 as D (7 bases). The CDR3 runs to 14 residues. This CDR3 reads CASMREGQYNEQFF. The CDR3 DNA follows: TGTGCCAGCATGAGGGAGGGACAATACAACGAGCAATTCTTC.

About this clonotype: At one boundary the junction diverges from the germline segment, which might be a read error. This sequence joins TRBV12-3 or TRBV12-4 and TRBJ2-1; no clear D. This CDR3 region has 12 residues. The CDR3 DNA reads as TGTGCCAGCAGTTCCTCCCCGTTCGAGCAGTCCTTC. This encodes CASSSSPFEQSF.

V is TRBV28 and J is TRBJ1-1; no clear D gene. V was clipped by 6 bases and J by 7 bases, with 12 bases between them. The germline V gene has CDR1 MDHEN and CDR2 SYDVKM. This CDR3 spans 12 amino acids. CDR3 residues: CASSSRGIEAFF. The CDR3 DNA reads TGTGCCAGCAGCTCGCGGGGAATTGAAGCTTTCTTT. Filled out from reference TRBV28 and TRBJ1-1, the complete variable domain reads DVKVTQSSRYLVKRTGEKVFLECVQDMDHENMFWYRQDPGLGLRLIYFSYDVKMKEKGDIPEGYSVSREKKERFSLILESASTNQTSMYLCASSSRGIEAFFGQGTRLTVV.

The J gene is TRBJ1-6, the V gene TRBV11-2; D is uncertain. The CDR3 extends over 14 amino acids. In germline, CDR1 is SGHAT, CDR2 FQNNGV. This CDR3 is CACRSAYGNSPLHF. DNA of the CDR3: TGTGCATGCAGATCGGCCTATGGCAATTCACCCCTCCACTTT.

A word on this clonotype: An end of the junction does not agree with germline; a read error may underlie this. The chain links TRBV12-3 or TRBV12-4 to TRBJ1-2, with D perhaps TRBD1 (5 bases). The CDR3 length is 13 residues. DNA for the CDR3: TGTGGCAGCACCCCGACAGAGAGCTATGGCTACACCTTC. Its translation is CGSTPTESYGYTF.

As concerns this clonotype: One junction end does not reproduce the germline sequence, and a read error may be involved. CDR3 amino acids: CSTRVVSGQGTNYGYTF. DNA for the CDR3: TGCAGTACTAGGGTCGTGTCTGGACAGGGAACTAACTATGGCTACACCTTC. The J gene is TRBJ1-2, the V gene TRBV20-1; TRBD1 agrees at 8 bases. This CDR3 comprises 17 residues. The germline gives CDR1 DFQATT, CDR2 SNEGSKA (reference sequence).

V usage is TRBV20-1 and J usage is TRBJ2-1, with D hard to call. Trimming removed 6 bases at V and 8 bases at J, with 23 bases between. The CDR3 extends over 15 amino acids. Per germline, CDR1 DFQATT and CDR2 SNEGSKA (reference sequence). The CDR3 sequence: CSALTGTNVLHEQFF. DNA of the CDR3: TGCAGTGCCCTGACTGGTACTAACGTTCTCCATGAGCAGTTCTTC.

For this clonotype: A read error is possible here, since a much larger clone lies one base away. The gene calls are TRBV12-3 or TRBV12-4 and TRBJ2-4; 8 bases align to TRBD1. There are 14 residues in the CDR3. The CDR3 nucleotides are TGTGCCAGCAGTCTAGGACAGGGAGGAGACATTCAGAACTTC. It is translated as CASSLGQGGDIQNF.

About this clonotype itself: Being one base from a much bigger clone, this may be a read error. The chain recombines TRBV6-2 or TRBV6-3 with TRBJ2-7, with D possibly TRBD2 on 6 matching bases. Trimming stripped 8 bases from V and 6 bases from J, with 20 bases between. CDR3 length equals 14 residues. Germline-derived CDR1 and CDR2 are MNHEY and SVGEGT. Here the CDR3 DNA reads TGTGCCAGCGGATGGAGGGGTGGCACCTTCGAGCAGTACTTC. It yields the protein CASGWRGGTFEQYF.

Concerning this clonotype: A much bigger clone sits one base away, suggesting this may be a read error. The chain employs TRBV20-1 and TRBJ2-1; 9 bases fit TRBD1. V dropped 8 bases and J dropped 4; count of bases not matched to a gene: 9. Germline assignment: CDR1 DFQATT and CDR2 SNEGSKA (reference sequence). The CDR3 totals 14 residues. The CDR3 coding sequence is TGCAGTACTCGCCGGGACAGGGCGTACAATGAGCAGTTCTTC. Amino acids: CSTRRDRAYNEQFF.

This sequence joins TRBV20-1 and TRBJ2-7; maybe TRBD1 (5 bases). This CDR3 has 14 amino acids. The germline V and J ends were trimmed by 3 bases and 2 bases, with 14 bases remaining between them. Germline V lookup: CDR1 DFQATT, CDR2 SNEGSKA (reference sequence). The CDR3 protein is CSASRDSSPYEQYF. The CDR3 nucleotides read TGCAGTGCTAGCCGCGACAGCTCCCCCTACGAGCAGTACTTC.

Comment on this clonotype: Lacking the conserved final phenylalanine or tryptophan, this CDR3 likely reflects a read error. The J gene is TRBJ2-5, the V gene TRBV11-1; D gene unclear. CDR3 length: 14 residues. The ends were cut back, 5 bases at V and 0 bases at J, with 10 bases in the middle. CDR1 is SGHAT and CDR2 is FQDESV in the germline V gene (reference sequence). CDR3 in amino acids: CASSANTYQETQYL. DNA of the CDR3: TGTGCCAGCAGCGCCAATACGTACCAAGAGACCCAGTACTTA.

About this clonotype: Just one base apart from a much larger clone, this may be a read error. The rearrangement links TRBV10-3 to TRBJ1-6, with D uncertain. V was pared by 11 bases and J by 3 bases, with 17 bases between. CDR1 is ENHRY and CDR2 is SYGVKD in the germline V gene. The CDR3 consists of 15 residues. For the CDR3, the DNA is TGTGCCTTCACGAACGACGTCAGCTATAATTCACCCCTCCACTTT. Its translation is CAFTNDVSYNSPLHF.

This clonotype was observed a handful of times. One end of the junction varies from germline; a read error may be responsible. The V gene is TRBV4-2, the J gene TRBJ1-3; D remains unclear. Per germline, CDR1 LGHNA and CDR2 YNFKEQ. This CDR3 region has 15 residues. The CDR3 reads CASSQEARSVNTIYF. In DNA form, the CDR3 reads TGTGCCAGCAGCCAAGAGGCTCGCTCTGTAAACACCATATATTTT.

In regard to this clonotype: The junction differs from germline at one of its ends, possibly a read error. This chain joins TRBV5-6 and TRBJ2-3; TRBD1 matches at 7 bases. The CDR3 has 15 amino acids. Per the germline V gene, CDR1 is SGHDT and CDR2 is YYEEEE. CDR3 residues: CVSVRGQASTDTQYF. The CDR3 nucleotides are TGTGTCAGCGTACGAGGACAGGCCAGCACAGATACGCAGTATTTT.

The chain recombines TRBV4-1 with TRBJ1-3; a weak D match, TRBD1 (6 bases). This CDR3 comprises 16 residues. Germline-derived CDR1 and CDR2 are MGHRA and YSYEKL. Trimming cost V 1 base and J 0 bases, with 10 bases left between them. The CDR3 DNA is TGCGCCAGCAGCCAAGTCTCAGGGGCCTCTGGAAACACCATATATTTT. It is translated as CASSQVSGASGNTIYF.

Turning to this clonotype: A clone one base away is much larger, so this may be a read error. The chain joins TRBV12-3 or TRBV12-4 to TRBJ2-1, with 8 nucleotides matching TRBD2. This CDR3 spans 15 amino acids. The ends lost 2 bases at V and 8 bases at J; junction bases unmatched: 8. The DNA for the CDR3 is TGTGCCAGCAGTTTAAGCAGCGGGAGTACCTATGAGCAGTTCTTC. Translating it yields CASSLSSGSTYEQFF.

As to this clonotype: A much larger clone sits a single nucleotide away, making a read error possible. This chain joins TRBV30 and TRBJ2-3, with D unclear. The germline V gene has CDR1 GTSNPN and CDR2 SVGIG (reference sequence). Trimming shortened V by 2 bases and J by 4 bases, and 7 bases separated the two germline ends. This CDR3 is 12 amino acids long. The CDR3 DNA reads as TGTGCCTGGAGTTCCACGGCAGATACGCAGTATTTT. As protein: CAWSSTADTQYF.

This clonotype is a singleton in its sample. The chain couples TRBV12-3 or TRBV12-4 to TRBJ2-3, with D perhaps matching TRBD2 (6 bases). The V end lost 10 bases, the J end lost 8 bases, and 19 bases lay between the germline ends. The CDR3 loop spans 13 amino acids. The CDR3 sequence: CATGSSPAVTQYF. CDR3 DNA: TGTGCCACCGGGAGTTCCCCCGCAGTTACGCAGTATTTT.

For this clonotype: Since a much larger clone is just one base distant, this may be a read error. The gene calls are TRBV29-1 and TRBJ2-7; 7 bases align to TRBD2. The germline CDR1 and CDR2 sequences are SQVTM and ANQGSEA. J gave up 5 bases and V 4 bases, and 5 bases lay outside the gene matches. The CDR3 contains 12 residues. CDR3 region: CSVAGGWDEQYF. The CDR3 DNA is TGCAGCGTTGCGGGGGGATGGGACGAGCAGTACTTC.

To note about this clonotype: At one of its ends the junction is not consistent with the germline gene, which may arise from a read error. The chain couples TRBV5-1 to TRBJ2-5; possible D gene TRBD2, 6 bases. The germline CDR1 and CDR2 sequences are SGHRS and YFSETQ. This CDR3 is 14 amino acids long. The DNA of the CDR3 is TGCGCCAGCAGCGCGGGACGACCAGAAGAGGCCCAGTACTTC. The encoded protein is CASSAGRPEEAQYF.

This clonotype was seen only once. The V gene is TRBV20-1, the J gene TRBJ2-1; D is perhaps TRBD2 (5 bases). The CDR3 is 14 residues long. V was trimmed by 5 bases and J by 0 bases, leaving 11 bases between them. Germline values: CDR1 DFQATT, CDR2 SNEGSKA (reference sequence). CDR3 in amino acids: CSASSRHSYNEQFF. The CDR3 region has the DNA TGCAGTGCTTCTAGCCGTCACTCCTACAATGAGCAGTTCTTC.

As to this clonotype: A much larger clone lies a single base off, so this may be a read error. The gene calls are TRBV20-1 and TRBJ2-3; D is possibly TRBD1 or TRBD2 (5 bases each). V was clipped by 2 bases and J by 5 bases, with 14 bases between them. CDR1 is DFQATT, CDR2 SNEGSKA, per germline (reference sequence). This CDR3 is built from 14 residues. The CDR3 sequence is CSARTGMGRDTQYF. The CDR3 nucleotides are TGCAGTGCTAGAACAGGCATGGGGAGAGATACGCAGTATTTT.

Concerning this clonotype itself: The junction departs from the called germline gene at one end, perhaps through a read error. The chain joins TRBV7-9 to TRBJ2-1, with 12 bases identical to TRBD2. The CDR3 contains 17 residues. CDR1 is SEHNR and CDR2 is FQNEAQ in the germline V gene (reference sequence). For the CDR3, the DNA is TGTGCCAGCAGCCTAGCGGGGCTAGCGGGGGGGCGGAATGAGCAGTTCTTC. The encoded protein is CASSLAGLAGGRNEQFF.